The 9 T cell receptor beta chains given below trace back to one sample, sequenced in a study of blood T cell repertoires in COVID-19. The data were produced by immunoSEQ multiplex PCR, yet TCRdb's version contains in-frame clones alone and is incomplete. The table has about 140,000 clones, about 80% seen once. The sequenced sample was peripheral blood. The source of these receptors is a woman aged 55 to 70 with acute or convalescent COVID-19.

The J gene is TRBJ1-2, the V gene TRBV6-5, with D maybe TRBD1 (6 bases). The CDR3 covers 14 residues. The V end lost 4 bases, the J end lost 6 bases, and 15 bases lay between the germline ends. CDR1 is MNHEY and CDR2 is SVGAGI in the germline V gene. The CDR3 sequence is CASSSGHIRDGYTF. The CDR3 region has the DNA TGTGCCAGCAGTTCGGGACACATAAGAGATGGCTACACCTTC.

CDR3 DNA sequence: TGCGCCAGCAGAGAAGCCCAGCAGGGGGACACTGAAGCTTTCTTT. Its translation is CASREAQQGDTEAFF. The chain combines TRBV5-1 with TRBJ1-1; 7 bases are a match to TRBD1. From germline, CDR1 is SGHRS and CDR2 YFSETQ. V lost 5 bases, J lost 3 bases, and 10 bases stayed unmatched. The CDR3 is made up of 15 amino acids.

V is TRBV5-1 and J is TRBJ2-5, with 8 positions matching TRBD1. V shed 5 bases and J 4 bases; nucleotides not matched to a gene: 7. Germline V lookup: CDR1 SGHRS, CDR2 YFSETQ. The CDR3 totals 14 residues. The CDR3 here is CASRTGQGRETQYF. The CDR3 DNA sequence: TGCGCCAGCAGAACCGGACAGGGAAGAGAGACCCAGTACTTC. Filled out from reference TRBV5-1 and TRBJ2-5, the complete variable domain reads KAGVTQTPRYLIKTRGQQVTLSCSPISGHRSVSWYQQTPGQGLQFLFEYFSETQRNKGNFPGRFSGRQFSNSRSEMNVSTLELGDSALYLCASRTGQGRETQYFGPGTRLLVL.

The chain combines TRBV5-1 with TRBJ1-2; no clear D gene. The CDR3 consists of 12 residues. V was cut by 4 bases and J by 8 bases, with 12 bases left in between. In germline, CDR1 is SGHRS, CDR2 YFSETQ. DNA for the CDR3: TGCGCCAGCAGCCCCGAGCGTGGCGGCTACACCTTC. Protein sequence: CASSPERGGYTF.

The V call is TRBV3-1 (or the pseudogene TRBV3-2), the J call TRBJ2-2, with 14 bases aligning to TRBD2. Germline trimming cut 1 base from V and 4 bases from J; bases unmatched to any gene: 5. This CDR3 has 18 amino acids. The V gene's germline CDR1 is LGHDT and CDR2 YNNKEL (reference sequence). This chain's CDR3 is CASSQGGTSGRITGELFF. The CDR3 DNA reads as TGTGCCAGCAGCCAAGGAGGGACTAGCGGGAGAATCACCGGGGAGCTGTTTTTT.

The V gene is TRBV7-9, the J gene TRBJ2-1, with 9 bases identical to TRBD1. CDR1 and CDR2 (germline): SEHNR, FQNEAQ (reference sequence). V lost 4 bases and J lost 6; bases outside the gene matches: 4. This CDR3 is built from 14 residues. The chain's CDR3 is CASSWTGVGNEQFF. DNA for the CDR3: TGTGCCAGCAGCTGGACAGGGGTTGGCAATGAGCAGTTCTTC.

This clone was picked up one time. The chain couples TRBV7-9 to TRBJ1-2, with D perhaps matching TRBD1 (5 bases). From germline, CDR1 is SEHNR and CDR2 FQNEAQ (reference sequence). V gave up 2 bases and J gave up 8 bases, with 15 bases separating them. This CDR3 spans 14 amino acids. As DNA, the CDR3 is TGTGCCAGCAGCTTAAGTTGGGGGGTCGACGGCTACACCTTC. Translating gives CASSLSWGVDGYTF. Full variable domain (remainder filled in from reference TRBV7-9 and TRBJ1-2): DTGVSQNPRHKITKRGQNVTFRCDPISEHNRLYWYRQTLGQGPEFLTYFQNEAQLEKSRLLSDRFSAERPKGSFSTLEIQRTEQGDSAMYLCASSLSWGVDGYTFGSGTRLTVV.

This chain uses TRBV5-1 with TRBJ2-1, with a possible D match to TRBD2 (6 bases). The CDR3 contains 14 residues. Germline loops: CDR1 SGHRS, CDR2 YFSETQ. Deletions cut 4 bases from V and 7 bases from J, with 15 bases between. The DNA of the CDR3 is TGCGCCAGCAGCCGAGCGGGTAAGAGAAATGAGCAGTTCTTC. Translation: CASSRAGKRNEQFF.

The chain is built from TRBV30 and TRBJ2-1; D might be TRBD1 (5 bases). Trimming removed 0 bases at V and 12 bases at J, with 15 bases between. CDR1 is GTSNPN, CDR2 SVGIG, per germline (reference sequence). The CDR3 runs 13 residues. Here the CDR3 reads CAWSVHQGEGQFF. CDR3 sequence (DNA): TGTGCCTGGAGTGTACATCAAGGGGAAGGGCAGTTCTTC.